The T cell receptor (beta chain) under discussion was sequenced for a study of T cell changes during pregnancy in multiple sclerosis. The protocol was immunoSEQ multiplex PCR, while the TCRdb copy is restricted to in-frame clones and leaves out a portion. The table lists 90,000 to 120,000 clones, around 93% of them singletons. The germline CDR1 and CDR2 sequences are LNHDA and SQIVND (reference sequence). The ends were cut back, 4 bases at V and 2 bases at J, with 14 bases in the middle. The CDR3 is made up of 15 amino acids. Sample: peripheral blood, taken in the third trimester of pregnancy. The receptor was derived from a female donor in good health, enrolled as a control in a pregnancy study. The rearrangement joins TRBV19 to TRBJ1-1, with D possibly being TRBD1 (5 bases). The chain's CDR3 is CASSNAGLINTEAFF. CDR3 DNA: TGTGCCAGTAGTAATGCAGGGCTCATCAACACTGAAGCTTTCTTT.